This T cell receptor (beta chain) is drawn from a study of cytomegalovirus exposure and HLA in healthy donors. Both 60 Vbeta primers and 13 Jbeta primers went into the PCR. Profiled with immunoSEQ multiplex PCR; TCRdb holds only in-frame clones, not every one. This table lists about 42,000 clones. Germline CDR1 and CDR2: MNHEY and SVGAGI. Trimming pared 0 bases from V and 4 bases from J, leaving 7 bases between. The CDR3 covers 14 residues. The receptor comes from a man aged 25-40 years in good health and CMV-seronegative. The chain is built from TRBV6-5 and TRBJ1-5; the D is unclear. The material sequenced was PBMCs. CDR3 nucleotides: TGTGCCAGCAGTTACTCGAGCGGGAATCAGCCCCAGCATTTT. Amino acids: CASSYSSGNQPQHF.